This TCR beta chain was sequenced for a study of shared clonotypes between healthy human individuals. General study findings and limits: A handful of donors held about 5% of naive CD4 clonotypes in common.

TCRdb's copy holds only in-frame clones and misses some; the assay was immunoSEQ multiplex PCR. Here the sample spans about 2.3 million clones, over 90% being singletons. This CDR3 has 14 residues. Trimming cost V 3 bases and J 1 base, with 9 bases left between them. Germline loops: CDR1 MNHNS, CDR2 SASEGT. There are a few counts of this clone. Antigen specificity is unknown. Material for sequencing was naive CD4+ T cells from PBMCs. Subset indicated: CD45RA+ positively selected. The sequence derives from a man aged 18 to 30 in good health. Some clones in this sample may be carry-over from other donors' samples. V usage is TRBV6-1 and J usage is TRBJ1-1, with unresolved D. The DNA for the CDR3 is TGTGCCAGCAGTGAGCATTTAGGGAACACTGAAGCTTTCTTT. It encodes CASSEHLGNTEAFF.